These 5 T cell receptor beta chains share one sample of origin, sequenced in a study of T cell responses to AZD1222 COVID-19 vaccine. The repertoire was sequenced with immunoSEQ multiplex PCR; TCRdb's copy has only in-frame clones and lacks some. This table holds 130,000 to 150,000 clones, 80% to 95% found once. This sample comprised peripheral blood, obtained on day 0 of AZD1222 vaccination. The receptors here all came from an adult in good health.

The chain joins TRBV7-2 to TRBJ2-7, with 14 bases matching TRBD2. V dropped 3 bases and J dropped 5; count of bases not matched to a gene: 0. Germline CDR1 SGHTA, CDR2 FQGNSA. The CDR3 extends over 14 amino acids. CDR3 sequence: CASSLGLAGDEQYF. The CDR3 DNA reads TGTGCCAGCAGCTTGGGACTAGCGGGAGACGAGCAGTACTTC.

This chain uses TRBV7-2 with TRBJ2-5; no definite D call. V was clipped by 3 bases and J by 1 base, with 9 bases between them. Per the germline V gene, CDR1 is SGHTA and CDR2 is FQGNSA. The CDR3 totals 14 residues. CDR3 coding DNA: TGTGCCAGCAGCTTCGCATGGGGCCAAGAGACCCAGTACTTC. As protein: CASSFAWGQETQYF.

CDR3: CASRRGVWAWNEQFF. CDR3 DNA: TGCGCCAGCAGACGGGGGGTTTGGGCTTGGAATGAGCAGTTCTTC. The chain has TRBV5-1 and TRBJ2-1, with TRBD2 matching over 7 bases. Germline V gene sequence: CDR1 SGHRS, CDR2 YFSETQ. V lost 5 bases, J lost 7 bases, and 12 bases stayed unmatched. The CDR3 loop spans 15 amino acids. Drawing the rest from reference TRBV5-1 and TRBJ2-1, the complete variable domain is KAGVTQTPRYLIKTRGQQVTLSCSPISGHRSVSWYQQTPGQGLQFLFEYFSETQRNKGNFPGRFSGRQFSNSRSEMNVSTLELGDSALYLCASRRGVWAWNEQFFGPGTRLTVL.

V is TRBV28 and J is TRBJ1-1; D not resolved. The germline V gene has CDR1 MDHEN and CDR2 SYDVKM. There are 13 residues in the CDR3. The ends were cut back, 1 base at V and 0 bases at J, with 3 bases in the middle. The CDR3 protein is CASSLSLNTEAFF. CDR3 coding DNA: TGTGCCAGCAGTTTATCTCTGAACACTGAAGCTTTCTTT.

In its sample, this clone was seen a few times. V is TRBV14 and J is TRBJ2-7; 11 bases align to TRBD2. CDR3 size: 15 residues. Germline values: CDR1 SGHDN, CDR2 FVKESK. The V and J ends lost 1 base and 7 bases, in that order; junction bases with no gene match: 6. The CDR3 spells CASSQVTSGTGEQYF. The CDR3 nucleotides are TGTGCCAGCAGCCAAGTGACTAGCGGGACTGGGGAGCAGTACTTC. The full variable domain, completed using reference TRBV14 and TRBJ2-7, is EAGVTQFPSHSVIEKGQTVTLRCDPISGHDNLYWYRRVMGKEIKFLLHFVKESKQDESGMPNNRFLAERTGGTYSTLKVQPAELEDSGVYFCASSQVTSGTGEQYFGPGTRLTVT.